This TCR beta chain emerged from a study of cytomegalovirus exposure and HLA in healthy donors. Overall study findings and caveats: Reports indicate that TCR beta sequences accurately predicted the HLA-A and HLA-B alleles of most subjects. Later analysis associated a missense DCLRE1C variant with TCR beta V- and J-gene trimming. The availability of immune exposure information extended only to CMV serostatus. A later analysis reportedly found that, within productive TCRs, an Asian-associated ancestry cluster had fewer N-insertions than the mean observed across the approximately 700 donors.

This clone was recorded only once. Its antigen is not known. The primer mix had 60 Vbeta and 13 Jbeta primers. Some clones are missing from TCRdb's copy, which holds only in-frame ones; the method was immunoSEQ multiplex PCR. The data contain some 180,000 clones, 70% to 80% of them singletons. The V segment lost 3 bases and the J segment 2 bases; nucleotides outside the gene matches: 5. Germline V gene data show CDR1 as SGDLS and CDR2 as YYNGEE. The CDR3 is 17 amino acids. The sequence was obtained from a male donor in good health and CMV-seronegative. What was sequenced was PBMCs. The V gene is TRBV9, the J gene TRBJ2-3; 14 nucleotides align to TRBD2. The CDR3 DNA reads TGTGCCAGCAGCGAGGGGACTAGCGGGGGACACACAGATACGCAGTATTTT. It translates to CASSEGTSGGHTDTQYF.